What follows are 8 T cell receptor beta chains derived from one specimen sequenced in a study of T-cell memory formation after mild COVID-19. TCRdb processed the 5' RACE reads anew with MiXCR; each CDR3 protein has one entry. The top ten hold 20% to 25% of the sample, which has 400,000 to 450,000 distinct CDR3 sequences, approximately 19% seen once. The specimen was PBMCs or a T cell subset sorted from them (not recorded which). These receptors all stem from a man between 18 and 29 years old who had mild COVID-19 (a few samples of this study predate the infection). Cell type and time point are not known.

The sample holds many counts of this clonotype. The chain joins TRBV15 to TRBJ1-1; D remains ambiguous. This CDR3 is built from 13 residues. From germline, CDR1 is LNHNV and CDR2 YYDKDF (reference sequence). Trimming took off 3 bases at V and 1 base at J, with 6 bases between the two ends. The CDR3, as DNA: TGTGCCACCAGCAGCGGAGCGAACACTGAAGCTTTCTTT. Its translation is CATSSGANTEAFF.

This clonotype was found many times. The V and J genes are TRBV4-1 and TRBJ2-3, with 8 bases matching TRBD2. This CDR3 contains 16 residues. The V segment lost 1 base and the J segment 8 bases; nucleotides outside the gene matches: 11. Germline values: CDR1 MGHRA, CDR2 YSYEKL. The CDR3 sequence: CASSQGPGGQRGTQYF. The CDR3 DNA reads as TGCGCCAGCAGCCAAGGCCCGGGGGGGCAGAGAGGTACGCAGTATTTT.

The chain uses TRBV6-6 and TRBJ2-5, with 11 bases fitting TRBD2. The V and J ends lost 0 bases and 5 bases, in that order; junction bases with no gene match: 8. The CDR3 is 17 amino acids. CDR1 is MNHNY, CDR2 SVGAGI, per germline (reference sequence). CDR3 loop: CASSYSRTSGSGETQYF. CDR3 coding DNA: TGTGCCAGCAGTTACTCAAGGACTAGCGGGTCCGGGGAGACCCAGTACTTC.

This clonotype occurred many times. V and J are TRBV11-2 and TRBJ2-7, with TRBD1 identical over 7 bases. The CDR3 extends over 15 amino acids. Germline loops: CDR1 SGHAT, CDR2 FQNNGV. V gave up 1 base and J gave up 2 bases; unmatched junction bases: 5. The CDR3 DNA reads TGTGCCAGCAGCTTAGGCTCAGGGACAGCCTACGAGCAGTACGTC. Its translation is CASSLGSGTAYEQYV.

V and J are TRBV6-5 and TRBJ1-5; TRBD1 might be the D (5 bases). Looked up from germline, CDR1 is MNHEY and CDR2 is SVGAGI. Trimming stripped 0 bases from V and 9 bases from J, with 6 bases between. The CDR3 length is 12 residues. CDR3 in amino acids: CASSYSGGPQHF. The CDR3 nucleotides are TGTGCCAGCAGTTACTCCGGGGGGCCCCAGCATTTT.

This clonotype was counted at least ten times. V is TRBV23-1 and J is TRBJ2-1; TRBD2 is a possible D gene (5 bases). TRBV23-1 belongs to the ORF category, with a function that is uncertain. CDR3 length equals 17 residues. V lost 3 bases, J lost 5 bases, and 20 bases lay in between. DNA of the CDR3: TGCGCCAGCAGTCATCAATCTAGTAGCAGCGGCCACAATGAGCAGTTCTTC. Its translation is CASSHQSSSSGHNEQFF.

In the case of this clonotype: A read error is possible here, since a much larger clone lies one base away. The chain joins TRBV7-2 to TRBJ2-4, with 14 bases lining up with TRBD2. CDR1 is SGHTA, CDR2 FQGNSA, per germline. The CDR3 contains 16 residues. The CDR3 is CASSPMTSGGANIRYF. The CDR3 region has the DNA TGTGCCAGCAGCCCTATGACTAGCGGGGGGGCGAACATTCGGTACTTC.

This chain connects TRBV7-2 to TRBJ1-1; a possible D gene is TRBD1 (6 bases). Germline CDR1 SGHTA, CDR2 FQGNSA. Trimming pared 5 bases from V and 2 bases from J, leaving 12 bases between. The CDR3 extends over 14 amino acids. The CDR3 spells CASSPQGYNTEAFF. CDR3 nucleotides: TGTGCCAGCAGCCCTCAGGGGTACAACACTGAAGCTTTCTTT.